A single sample gave rise to the 18 T cell receptor beta chains below, sequenced in a study of OX40 agonist ivuxolimab in advanced cancers. Generated by immunoSEQ multiplex PCR, the TCRdb table keeps only in-frame clones and is missing some. The table lists roughly 70,000 clones, 84% of them singletons. The specimen was CD4+ or CD8+ T cells sorted from blood, collected in a trial of the OX40 agonist ivuxolimab. These TCRs come from an adult with an advanced solid tumor such as melanoma, head and neck, liver or kidney cancer.

The V and J genes are TRBV10-3 and TRBJ1-1, with D possibly being TRBD1 (6 bases). Trimming stripped 7 bases from V and 4 bases from J, with 13 bases between. The germline CDR1 and CDR2 sequences are ENHRY and SYGVKD. CDR3 length equals 13 residues. CDR3 DNA sequence: TGTGCCATCACAGGGGATTGGGGCACTGAAGCTTTCTTT. Amino acid sequence: CAITGDWGTEAFF.

The chain carries TRBV2 and TRBJ2-3; 11 nucleotides agree with TRBD2. With V trimmed by 5 bases and J by 4 bases, 5 bases remained unmatched. The CDR3 is 15 amino acids. Germline V gene data show CDR1 as SNHLY and CDR2 as FYNNEI. This CDR3 is CASSISGGAADTQYF. CDR3 nucleotides: TGTGCCAGCAGTATTAGCGGGGGGGCCGCAGATACGCAGTATTTT.

CDR3 bases: TGTGCCTGGAGTGTAACGGCTTCTGGAAACACCATATATTTT. Translation gives CAWSVTASGNTIYF. V gene TRBV30 combines with J gene TRBJ1-3; D call uncertain. CDR1 and CDR2 (germline): GTSNPN, SVGIG (reference sequence). The CDR3 runs 14 residues. Trimming took off 0 bases at V and 1 base at J, with 7 bases between the two ends.

The V and J genes are TRBV5-1 and TRBJ2-3; D is uncertain. With 2 bases removed from V and 3 bases from J, the gap between germline ends came to 7 bases. This CDR3 region has 13 residues. The V gene's germline CDR1 is SGHRS and CDR2 YFSETQ. The CDR3 region has the DNA TGCGCCAGCAGCTTCGGGCAGACAGATACGCAGTATTTT. Amino acid sequence: CASSFGQTDTQYF. The full variable domain, completed using reference TRBV5-1 and TRBJ2-3, is KAGVTQTPRYLIKTRGQQVTLSCSPISGHRSVSWYQQTPGQGLQFLFEYFSETQRNKGNFPGRFSGRQFSNSRSEMNVSTLELGDSALYLCASSFGQTDTQYFGPGTRLTVL.

This chain uses TRBV5-5 with TRBJ2-6; 8 nucleotides match TRBD2. The CDR3 sequence is 15 residues long. The germline V gene encodes CDR1 SGHKS and CDR2 YYEKEE (reference sequence). Unmatched junction bases numbered 4, after V lost 4 bases and J lost 4 bases. The CDR3 sequence: CASSKLAAGANVLTF. CDR3 DNA: TGTGCCAGCAGCAAACTAGCGGCGGGGGCCAACGTCCTGACTTTC. Combining the CDR3 with reference TRBV5-5 and TRBJ2-6 gives the whole variable domain DAGVTQSPTHLIKTRGQQVTLRCSPISGHKSVSWYQQVLGQGPQFIFQYYEKEERGRGNFPDRFSARQFPNYSSELNVNALLLGDSALYLCASSKLAAGANVLTFGAGSRLTVL.

V is TRBV6-1 and J is TRBJ2-3; D not resolved. This CDR3 region has 14 residues. Trimming took 5 bases from V and 0 from J, leaving 9 bases between them. Germline CDR1 MNHNS, CDR2 SASEGT. The DNA of the CDR3 is TGTGCCAGCAGTCAATCGGACAGCACAGATACGCAGTATTTT. Encoded protein: CASSQSDSTDTQYF.

The chain joins TRBV6-5 to TRBJ2-2, with D perhaps being TRBD1 or TRBD2 (5 bases each). Trimming took 6 bases from V and 7 from J, leaving 12 bases between them. Germline V gene sequence: CDR1 MNHEY, CDR2 SVGAGI. This CDR3 contains 13 residues. The CDR3 region is CASSHPGGGELFF. The CDR3 DNA follows: TGTGCCAGCAGCCACCCTGGGGGCGGGGAGCTGTTTTTT.

The chain joins TRBV7-9 to TRBJ2-2; 14 nucleotides align to TRBD2. Per the germline V gene, CDR1 is SEHNR and CDR2 is FQNEAQ (reference sequence). Trimming removed 5 bases from V and 4 bases from J; junction bases left unmatched: 9. This CDR3 is built from 18 residues. CDR3 in amino acids: CASSPGTSGGVGTGELFF. CDR3 DNA: TGTGCCAGCAGCCCTGGGACTAGCGGGGGCGTGGGCACCGGGGAGCTGTTTTTT.

This sequence joins TRBV18 and TRBJ2-1; TRBD2 matches at 9 bases. This CDR3 region has 16 residues. After removal of 0 bases from V and 9 bases from J, the junction contained 9 bases not matched to a gene. Germline assignment: CDR1 KGHSH and CDR2 LQKENI. The CDR3 loop is CASSPPERGVYGEQFF. CDR3 DNA sequence: TGTGCCAGCTCACCACCCGAGCGGGGGGTTTACGGTGAGCAGTTCTTC.

The chain joins TRBV29-1 to TRBJ1-3; the D gene is possibly TRBD1 (5 bases). Deletions cut 5 bases from V and 0 bases from J, with 14 bases between. CDR1 and CDR2 (germline): SQVTM, ANQGSEA. The CDR3 is 15 amino acids. The CDR3 DNA reads as TGCAGCGTTCCCGGCGGGGCCAACTCTGGAAACACCATATATTTT. It translates to CSVPGGANSGNTIYF. The variable domain in full, with the rest retrieved from reference TRBV29-1 and TRBJ1-3, is SAVISQKPSRDICQRGTSLTIQCQVDSQVTMMFWYRQQPGQSLTLIATANQGSEATYESGFVIDKFPISRPNLTFSTLTVSNMSPEDSSIYLCSVPGGANSGNTIYFGEGSWLTVV.

The chain uses TRBV29-1 and TRBJ1-1, with TRBD1 matching 7 bases. This CDR3 contains 14 residues. The germline V gene has CDR1 SQVTM and CDR2 ANQGSEA. With 5 bases clipped from V and 1 base from J, the junction kept 7 bases outside the gene matches. The CDR3, as DNA: TGCAGCGTTTCTCCTTGGACAGGGAACACTGAAGCTTTCTTT. Its translation is CSVSPWTGNTEAFF. Full variable domain (missing parts from reference TRBV29-1 and TRBJ1-1): SAVISQKPSRDICQRGTSLTIQCQVDSQVTMMFWYRQQPGQSLTLIATANQGSEATYESGFVIDKFPISRPNLTFSTLTVSNMSPEDSSIYLCSVSPWTGNTEAFFGQGTRLTVV.

V gene TRBV5-4 combines with J gene TRBJ2-1, with D possibly matching TRBD1 (5 bases). V was cut by 4 bases and J by 8 bases, with 25 bases left in between. The CDR3 sequence is 17 residues long. Germline CDR1 and CDR2: SGHNT and YYREEE (reference sequence). In DNA form, the CDR3 reads TGTGCCAGCAGCAGTGGACACCCAGTAGGGAAGACGTATGAGCAGTTCTTC. Protein sequence: CASSSGHPVGKTYEQFF.

The chain couples TRBV9 to TRBJ2-7, with D perhaps matching TRBD1 (6 bases). Trimming shortened V by 3 bases and J by 6 bases, and 13 bases separated the two germline ends. CDR1 is SGDLS, CDR2 YYNGEE, per germline. The CDR3 extends over 13 amino acids. CDR3 DNA: TGTGCCAGCAGCGCCCAGGGGATTGGCGAGCAGTACTTC. Its translation: CASSAQGIGEQYF.

J is TRBJ1-2 and V is TRBV19; TRBD1 aligns across 7 bases. CDR1 LNHDA and CDR2 SQIVND come from the germline V gene (reference sequence). V shed 7 bases and J 0 bases; nucleotides not matched to a gene: 5. This CDR3 contains 14 residues. Written as DNA, the CDR3 is TGTGCCAGTAATACAGGGGAGACTAACTATGGCTACACCTTC. This gives the protein CASNTGETNYGYTF. Complete variable domain (other parts from reference TRBV19 and TRBJ1-2): DGGITQSPKYLFRKEGQNVTLSCEQNLNHDAMYWYRQDPGQGLRLIYYSQIVNDFQKGDIAEGYSVSREKKESFPLTVTSAQKNPTAFYLCASNTGETNYGYTFGSGTRLTVV.

The chain uses TRBV19 and TRBJ2-7; D remains ambiguous. In germline, CDR1 is LNHDA, CDR2 SQIVND (reference sequence). The CDR3 spans 13 residues. Trimming cost V 4 bases and J 7 bases, with 14 bases left between them. This chain's CDR3 is CASSSRLLGEQYF. In DNA form, the CDR3 reads TGTGCCAGTAGTAGCAGGTTGTTGGGGGAGCAGTACTTC.

The V and J genes are TRBV5-1 and TRBJ2-5; 8 nucleotides align to TRBD2. Germline-derived CDR1 and CDR2 are SGHRS and YFSETQ. The V gene end was trimmed by 4 bases and the J gene end by 5 bases; junction bases not matched to a gene: 13. The CDR3 length is 16 residues. DNA of the CDR3: TGCGCCAGCAGCCTTACTAGCGGCCTTGGGTTCGAGACCCAGTACTTC. It is translated as CASSLTSGLGFETQYF.

The rearrangement links TRBV5-1 to TRBJ1-5, with a weak D call TRBD1 (5 bases). CDR1 is SGHRS, CDR2 YFSETQ, per germline. The CDR3 runs 15 residues. Trimming removed 4 bases from V and 12 bases from J, with 23 bases in between. The CDR3 nucleotides read TGCGCCAGCAGCCCTCGGTCTCGGGGTGAAGGGGTCCAGCATTTT. Amino acids: CASSPRSRGEGVQHF.

Here the CDR3 reads CASSATSGGFEYF. The DNA of the CDR3 is TGTGCCAGCAGCGCTACTAGCGGGGGGTTTGAGTACTTC. The chain combines TRBV7-2 with TRBJ2-5; TRBD2 matches at 12 bases. The junction had 7 bases not matched to a gene; V was cut back by 5 bases and J by 12 bases. This CDR3 has 13 amino acids. The germline CDR1 and CDR2 sequences are SGHTA and FQGNSA.